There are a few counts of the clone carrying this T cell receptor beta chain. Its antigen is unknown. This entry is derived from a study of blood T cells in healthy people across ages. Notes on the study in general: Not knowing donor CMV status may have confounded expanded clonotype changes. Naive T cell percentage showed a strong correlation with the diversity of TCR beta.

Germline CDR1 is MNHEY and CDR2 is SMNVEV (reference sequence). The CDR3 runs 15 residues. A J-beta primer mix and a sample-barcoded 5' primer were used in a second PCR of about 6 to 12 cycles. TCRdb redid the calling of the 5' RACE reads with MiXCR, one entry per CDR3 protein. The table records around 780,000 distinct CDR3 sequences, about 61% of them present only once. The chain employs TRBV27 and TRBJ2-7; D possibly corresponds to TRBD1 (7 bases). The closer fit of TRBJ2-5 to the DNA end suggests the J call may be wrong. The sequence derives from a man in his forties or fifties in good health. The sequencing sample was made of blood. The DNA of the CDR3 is TGTGCCAGCAGTCTCCGGACAGGTGGGAGGGAGACCCAGTACTTC. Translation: CASSLRTGGRETQYF.